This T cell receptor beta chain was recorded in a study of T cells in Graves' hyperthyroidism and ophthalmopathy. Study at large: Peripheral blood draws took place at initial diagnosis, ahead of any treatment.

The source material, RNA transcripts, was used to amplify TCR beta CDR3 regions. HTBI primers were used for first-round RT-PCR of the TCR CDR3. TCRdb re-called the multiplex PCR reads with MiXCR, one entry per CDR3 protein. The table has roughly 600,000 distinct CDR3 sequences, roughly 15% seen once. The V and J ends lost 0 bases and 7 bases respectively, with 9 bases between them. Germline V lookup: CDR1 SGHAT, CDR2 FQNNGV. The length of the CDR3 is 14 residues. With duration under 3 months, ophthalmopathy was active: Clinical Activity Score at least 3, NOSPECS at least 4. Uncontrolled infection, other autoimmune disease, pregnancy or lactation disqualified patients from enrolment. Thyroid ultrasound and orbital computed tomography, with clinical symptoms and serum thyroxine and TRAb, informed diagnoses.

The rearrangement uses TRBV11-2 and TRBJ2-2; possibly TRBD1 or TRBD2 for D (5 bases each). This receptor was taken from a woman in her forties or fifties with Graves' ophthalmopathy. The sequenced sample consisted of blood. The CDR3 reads CASSLDRGVGELFF. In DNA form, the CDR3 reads TGTGCCAGCAGCTTAGATCGAGGGGTCGGGGAGCTGTTTTTT.